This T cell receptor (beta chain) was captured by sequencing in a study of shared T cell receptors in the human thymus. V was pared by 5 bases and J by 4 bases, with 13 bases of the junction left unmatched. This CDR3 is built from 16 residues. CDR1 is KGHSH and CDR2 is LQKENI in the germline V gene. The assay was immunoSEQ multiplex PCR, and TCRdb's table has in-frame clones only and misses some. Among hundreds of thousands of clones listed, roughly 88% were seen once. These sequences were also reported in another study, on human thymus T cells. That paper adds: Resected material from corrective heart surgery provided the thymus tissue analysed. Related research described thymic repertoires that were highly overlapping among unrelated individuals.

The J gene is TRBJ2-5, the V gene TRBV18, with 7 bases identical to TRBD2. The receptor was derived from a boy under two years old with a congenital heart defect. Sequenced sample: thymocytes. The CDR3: CASSSRRTRSGETQYF. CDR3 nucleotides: TGTGCCAGCTCATCCCGGAGGACTAGGAGCGGAGAGACCCAGTACTTC.